The 3 T cell receptor beta chains below were found in one sample sequenced in a study of PD-1 blockade in classical Hodgkin lymphoma. Time point reported: cycle 4 day 1 (C4D1), after five to seven weeks of nivolumab. Every single patient, without exception, relapsed after autologous stem cell transplantation, and brentuximab vedotin exposure varied. Profiled with immunoSEQ multiplex PCR; TCRdb holds only in-frame clones, not every one. Among tens of thousands of clones listed, about nine tenths were seen once. This sample comprised peripheral blood mononuclear cells (PBMCs), obtained before the fourth cycle of nivolumab. The receptors stem from a human donor with classical Hodgkin lymphoma.

This clone was observed once. The V call is TRBV5-5, the J call TRBJ2-7, with D hard to call. Trimming left V 0 bases short and J 6 bases short, with 4 bases between. CDR3 length: 11 residues. CDR1 and CDR2 from the germline V gene are SGHKS and YYEKEE (reference sequence). CDR3 coding DNA: TGTGCCAGCAGCTTGGTCGGCGAGCAGTACTTC. This gives the protein CASSLVGEQYF.

V and J are TRBV18 and TRBJ2-1, with 8 bases that match TRBD2. Germline V lookup: CDR1 KGHSH, CDR2 LQKENI. Trimming at V came to 5 bases and at J to 10 bases, leaving 4 bases not matched to a gene. The CDR3 is made up of 12 amino acids. CDR3: CASSSRGDEQFF. In DNA form, the CDR3 reads TGTGCCAGCTCATCGCGGGGGGACGAGCAGTTCTTC.

This sequence joins TRBV11-2 and TRBJ2-2; 9 positions agree with TRBD2. Germline trimming cut 4 bases from V and 2 bases from J; bases unmatched to any gene: 8. Per germline, CDR1 SGHAT and CDR2 FQNNGV. The CDR3 totals 17 residues. In DNA form, the CDR3 reads TGTGCCAGCAGCTATTCCCGACTAGCGGTTAACACCGGGGAGCTGTTTTTT. This gives the protein CASSYSRLAVNTGELFF.